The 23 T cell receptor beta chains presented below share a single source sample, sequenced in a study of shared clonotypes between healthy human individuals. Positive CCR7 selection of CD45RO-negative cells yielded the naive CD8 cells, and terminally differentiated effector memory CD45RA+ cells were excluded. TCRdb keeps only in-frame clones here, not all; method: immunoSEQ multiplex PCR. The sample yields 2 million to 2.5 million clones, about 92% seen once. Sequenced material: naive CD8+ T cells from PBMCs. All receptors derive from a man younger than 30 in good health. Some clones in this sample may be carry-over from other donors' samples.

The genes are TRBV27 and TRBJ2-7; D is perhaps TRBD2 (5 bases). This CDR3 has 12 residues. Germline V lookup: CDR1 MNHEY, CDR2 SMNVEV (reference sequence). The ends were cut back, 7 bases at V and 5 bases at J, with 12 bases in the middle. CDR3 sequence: CASKIGRDEQYF. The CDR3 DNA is TGTGCCAGCAAAATTGGGCGGGACGAGCAGTACTTC.

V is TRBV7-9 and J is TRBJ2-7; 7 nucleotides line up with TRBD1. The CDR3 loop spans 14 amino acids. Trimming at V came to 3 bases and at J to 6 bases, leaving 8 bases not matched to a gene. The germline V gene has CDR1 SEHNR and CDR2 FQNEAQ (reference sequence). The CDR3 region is CASSFPGTDSEQYF. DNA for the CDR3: TGTGCCAGCAGCTTCCCCGGGACAGATTCCGAGCAGTACTTC.

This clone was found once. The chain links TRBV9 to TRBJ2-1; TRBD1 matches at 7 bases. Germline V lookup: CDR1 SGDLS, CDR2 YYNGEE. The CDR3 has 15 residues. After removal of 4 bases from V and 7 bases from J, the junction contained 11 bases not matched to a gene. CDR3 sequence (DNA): TGTGCCAGCAGCTCCTCGGGACAGTTTGTTAATGAGCAGTTCTTC. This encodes CASSSSGQFVNEQFF.

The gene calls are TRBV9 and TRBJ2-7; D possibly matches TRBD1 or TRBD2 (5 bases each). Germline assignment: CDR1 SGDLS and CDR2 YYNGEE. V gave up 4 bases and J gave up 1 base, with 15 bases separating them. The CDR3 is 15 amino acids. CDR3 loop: CASSLTRDPSYEQYF. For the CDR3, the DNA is TGTGCCAGCAGCTTAACGAGGGACCCTTCCTACGAGCAGTACTTC.

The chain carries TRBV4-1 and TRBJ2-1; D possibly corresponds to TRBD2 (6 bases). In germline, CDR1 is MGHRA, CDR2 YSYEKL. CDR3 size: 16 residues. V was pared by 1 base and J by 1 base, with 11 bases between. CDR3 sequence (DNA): TGCGCCAGCAGCCAAGCCCGGGCGGGGTCCTACAATGAGCAGTTCTTC. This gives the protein CASSQARAGSYNEQFF.

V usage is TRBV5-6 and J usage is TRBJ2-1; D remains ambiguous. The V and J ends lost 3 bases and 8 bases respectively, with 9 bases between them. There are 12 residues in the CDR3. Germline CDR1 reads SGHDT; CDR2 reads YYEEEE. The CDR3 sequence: CASSWALDEQFF. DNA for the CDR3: TGTGCCAGCAGCTGGGCCTTGGATGAGCAGTTCTTC. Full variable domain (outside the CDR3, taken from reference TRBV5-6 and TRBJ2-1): DAGVTQSPTHLIKTRGQQVTLRCSPKSGHDTVSWYQQALGQGPQFIFQYYEEEERQRGNFPDRFSGHQFPNYSSELNVNALLLGDSALYLCASSWALDEQFFGPGTRLTVL.

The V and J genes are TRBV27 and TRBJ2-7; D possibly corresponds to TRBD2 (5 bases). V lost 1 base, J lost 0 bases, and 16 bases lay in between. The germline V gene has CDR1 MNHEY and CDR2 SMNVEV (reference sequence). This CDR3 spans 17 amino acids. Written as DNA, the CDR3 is TGTGCCAGCAGTTTATTGTCGCGGGCAGCCGGCTCCTACGAGCAGTACTTC. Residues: CASSLLSRAAGSYEQYF.

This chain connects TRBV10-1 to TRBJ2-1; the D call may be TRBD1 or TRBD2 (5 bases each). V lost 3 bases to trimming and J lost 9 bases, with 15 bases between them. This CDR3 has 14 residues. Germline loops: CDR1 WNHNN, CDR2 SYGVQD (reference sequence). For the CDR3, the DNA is TGCGCCAGCAGTGAATATTGGGACGGAAGTGAGCAGTTCTTC. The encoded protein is CASSEYWDGSEQFF.

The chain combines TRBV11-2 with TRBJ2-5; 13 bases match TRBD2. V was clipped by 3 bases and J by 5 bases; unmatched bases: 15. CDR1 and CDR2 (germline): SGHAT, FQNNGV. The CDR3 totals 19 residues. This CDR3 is CASSFPGGLAGNSAETQYF. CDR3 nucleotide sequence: TGTGCCAGCAGCTTCCCGGGGGGACTAGCGGGAAATAGTGCGGAGACCCAGTACTTC.

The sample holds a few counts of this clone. CDR3 sequence (DNA): TGTGCCAGCAGGGGCGCAACCTCTGATGTGTACACTGAAGCTTTCTTT. The encoded protein is CASRGATSDVYTEAFF. The J gene is TRBJ1-1, the V gene TRBV25-1; D is undetermined. Germline assignment: CDR1 MGHDK and CDR2 SYGVNS. This CDR3 contains 16 residues. With 6 bases removed from V and 3 bases from J, the gap between germline ends came to 20 bases.

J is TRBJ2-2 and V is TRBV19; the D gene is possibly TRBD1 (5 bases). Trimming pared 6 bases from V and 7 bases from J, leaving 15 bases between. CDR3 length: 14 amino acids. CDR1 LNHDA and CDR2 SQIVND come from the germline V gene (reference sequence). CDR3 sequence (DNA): TGTGCCAGTAGAGGGGCGCCCGGGTACGGGGAGCTGTTTTTT. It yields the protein CASRGAPGYGELFF. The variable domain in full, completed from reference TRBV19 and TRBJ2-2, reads DGGITQSPKYLFRKEGQNVTLSCEQNLNHDAMYWYRQDPGQGLRLIYYSQIVNDFQKGDIAEGYSVSREKKESFPLTVTSAQKNPTAFYLCASRGAPGYGELFFGEGSRLTVL.

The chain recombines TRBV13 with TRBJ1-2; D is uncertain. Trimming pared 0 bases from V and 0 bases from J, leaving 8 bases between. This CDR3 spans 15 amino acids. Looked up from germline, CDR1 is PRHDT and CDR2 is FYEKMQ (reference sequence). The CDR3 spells CASSLGGLANYGYTF. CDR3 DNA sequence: TGTGCCAGCAGCTTAGGTGGGTTAGCTAACTATGGCTACACCTTC.

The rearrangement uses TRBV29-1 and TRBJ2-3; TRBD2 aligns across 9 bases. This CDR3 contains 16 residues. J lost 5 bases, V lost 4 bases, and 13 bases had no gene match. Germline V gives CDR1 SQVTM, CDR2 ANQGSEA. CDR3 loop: CSVVGISGRIGDTQYF. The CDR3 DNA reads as TGCAGCGTTGTTGGAATCAGCGGGAGGATAGGAGATACGCAGTATTTT.

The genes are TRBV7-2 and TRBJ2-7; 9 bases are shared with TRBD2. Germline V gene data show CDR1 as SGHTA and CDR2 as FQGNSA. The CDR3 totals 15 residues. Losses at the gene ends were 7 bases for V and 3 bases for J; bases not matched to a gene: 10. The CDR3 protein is CASNSREGPIYEQYF. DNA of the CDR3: TGTGCCAGCAACTCGCGGGAGGGCCCTATCTACGAGCAGTACTTC. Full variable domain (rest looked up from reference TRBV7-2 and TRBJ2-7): GAGVSQSPSNKVTEKGKDVELRCDPISGHTALYWYRQSLGQGLEFLIYFQGNSAPDKSGLPSDRFSAERTGGSVSTLTIQRTQQEDSAVYLCASNSREGPIYEQYFGPGTRLTVT.

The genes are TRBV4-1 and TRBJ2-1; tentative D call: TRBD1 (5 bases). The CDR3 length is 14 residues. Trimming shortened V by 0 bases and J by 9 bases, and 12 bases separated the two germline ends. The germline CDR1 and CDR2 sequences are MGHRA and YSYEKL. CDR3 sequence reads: CASSQDSRQGEQFF. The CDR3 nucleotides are TGCGCCAGCAGCCAAGACAGCCGGCAGGGTGAGCAGTTCTTC.

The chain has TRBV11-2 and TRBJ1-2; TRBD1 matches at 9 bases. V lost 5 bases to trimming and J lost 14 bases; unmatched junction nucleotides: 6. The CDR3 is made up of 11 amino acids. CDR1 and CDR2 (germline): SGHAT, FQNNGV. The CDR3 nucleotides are TGTGCCAGCAGCGGGACAGGGCTTCGGACCTTC. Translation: CASSGTGLRTF.

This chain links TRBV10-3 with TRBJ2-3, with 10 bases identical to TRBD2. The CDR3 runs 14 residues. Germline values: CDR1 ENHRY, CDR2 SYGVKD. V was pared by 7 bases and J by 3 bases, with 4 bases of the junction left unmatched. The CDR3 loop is CAITNSGRTDTQYF. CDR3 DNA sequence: TGTGCCATCACTAATAGCGGGAGGACAGATACGCAGTATTTT.

Here the CDR3 DNA reads TGTGCCAGCAGCCCCGGGACTTTTTACGAGCAGTACTTC. As protein: CASSPGTFYEQYF. V is TRBV13 and J is TRBJ2-7; possible D gene TRBD2, 6 bases. CDR3 length: 13 amino acids. Germline V gene lookup returns CDR1 PRHDT and CDR2 FYEKMQ (reference sequence). Trimming removed 5 bases from V and 4 bases from J, with 12 bases in between.

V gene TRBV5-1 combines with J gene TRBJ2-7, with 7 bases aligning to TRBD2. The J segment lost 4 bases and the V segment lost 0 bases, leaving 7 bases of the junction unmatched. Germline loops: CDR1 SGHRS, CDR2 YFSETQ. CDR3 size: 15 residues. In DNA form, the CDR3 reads TGCGCCAGCAGCTTGGAGCGGGATTTTGTGTACGAGCAGTACTTC. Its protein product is CASSLERDFVYEQYF. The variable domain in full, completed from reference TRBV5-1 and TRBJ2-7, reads KAGVTQTPRYLIKTRGQQVTLSCSPISGHRSVSWYQQTPGQGLQFLFEYFSETQRNKGNFPGRFSGRQFSNSRSEMNVSTLELGDSALYLCASSLERDFVYEQYFGPGTRLTVT.

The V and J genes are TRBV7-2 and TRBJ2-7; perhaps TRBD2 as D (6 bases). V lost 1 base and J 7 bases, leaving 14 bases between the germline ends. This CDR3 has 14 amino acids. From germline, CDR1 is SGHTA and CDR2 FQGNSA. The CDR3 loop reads CASSLVGLAGEQYF. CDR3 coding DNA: TGTGCCAGCAGCTTAGTAGGCCTTGCGGGAGAGCAGTACTTC.

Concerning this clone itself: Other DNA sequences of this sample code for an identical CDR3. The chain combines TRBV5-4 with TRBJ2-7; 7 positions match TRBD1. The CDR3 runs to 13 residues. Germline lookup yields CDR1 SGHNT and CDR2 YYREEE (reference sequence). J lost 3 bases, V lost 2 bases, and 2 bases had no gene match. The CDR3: CASSFRDSYEQYF. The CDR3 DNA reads TGTGCCAGCAGCTTCCGGGACAGCTACGAGCAGTACTTC.

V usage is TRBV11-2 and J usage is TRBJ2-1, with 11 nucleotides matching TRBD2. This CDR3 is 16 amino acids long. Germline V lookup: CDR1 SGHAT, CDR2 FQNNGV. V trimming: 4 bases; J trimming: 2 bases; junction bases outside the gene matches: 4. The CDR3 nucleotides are TGTGCCAGCAGCTCAGGACTAGCGGGTCCCTACAATGAGCAGTTCTTC. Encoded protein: CASSSGLAGPYNEQFF.

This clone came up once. The DNA of the CDR3 is TGTGCCAGCAGTTACTCCACGGCGGGGGAGCAGTACTTC. Encoded protein: CASSYSTAGEQYF. The chain uses TRBV6-5 and TRBJ2-7, with a weak D call TRBD2 (6 bases). Germline V CDR1 and CDR2: MNHEY, SVGAGI. CDR3 size: 13 residues. Between the trimmed V and J ends, which lost 0 bases and 7 bases, there was a span of 10 bases.